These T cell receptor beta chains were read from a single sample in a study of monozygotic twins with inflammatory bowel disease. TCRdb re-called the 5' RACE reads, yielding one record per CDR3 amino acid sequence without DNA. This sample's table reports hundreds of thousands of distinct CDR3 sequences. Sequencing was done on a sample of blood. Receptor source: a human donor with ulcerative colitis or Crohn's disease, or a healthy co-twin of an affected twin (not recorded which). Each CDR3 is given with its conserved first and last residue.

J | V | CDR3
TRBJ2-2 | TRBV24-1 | CATSDRQGANTGELFF
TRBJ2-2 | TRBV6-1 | CASSVAGGPGELFF
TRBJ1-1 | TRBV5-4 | CASSFIEREQNTEAFF
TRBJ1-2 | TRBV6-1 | CASRVLGGADYGYTF
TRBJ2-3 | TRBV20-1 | CSARDPTQSGGAKDTQYF
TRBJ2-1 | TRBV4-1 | CASSQDPRASSSYNEQFF
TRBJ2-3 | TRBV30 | CAWSRDRGGGEQYF
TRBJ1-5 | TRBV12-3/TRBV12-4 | CASSLGGGIQPQHF
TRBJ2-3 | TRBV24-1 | CATSMGTGALTDTQYF
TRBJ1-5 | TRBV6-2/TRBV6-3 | CASSNDRVHQPQHF
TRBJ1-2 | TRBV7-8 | CASSSTRDSYGYTF
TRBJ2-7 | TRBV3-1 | CASSHGTVAGPSYEQYF
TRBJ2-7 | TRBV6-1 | CASSEPRGLNYEQYF